Below, 18 T cell receptor beta chains from the same sample are listed, as sequenced in a study of T cell repertoires in cytomegalovirus infection (dated by TCRdb to about 2019). Antigens for these TCRs are unknown. The treatment or condition label of this sample denotes: in vitro stimulation with specific CMV peptide epitopes to enrich CMV-specific T cells. These reads were obtained on an Illumina HiSeq 1500. TCRdb cleaned the public reads at Q25 with fastp, built clones with MiXCR and kept in-frame beta chains. Each CDR3 protein appears once, grouped with its most common genes and DNA. The sample has some 900,000 distinct CDR3 sequences on record, about 30% of them singletons. The ten largest clones capture over 10% of the sample. The source material was cultured CD8+ T cells from PBMCs, sampled from culture after CMV antigen stimulation. These receptor sequences come from a human donor in good health (CMV status not recorded). Some clones in this sample may be carry-over from other donors' samples.

The chain combines TRBV4-2 with TRBJ1-6; 9 bases fit TRBD1. V was clipped by 4 bases and J by 5 bases; unmatched bases: 9. The germline CDR1 and CDR2 sequences are LGHNA and YNFKEQ. This CDR3 is 17 amino acids long. The CDR3 sequence is CASSLLDRGKNNSPLHF. The CDR3 coding sequence is TGTGCCAGCAGCCTCCTGGACAGGGGAAAAAATAATTCACCCCTCCACTTT.

This clonotype was picked up a small number of times. The CDR3 nucleotides read TGTGCCAGCAGCTCCCCTCTAGAGGGGGAGACACCAAACACCGGGGAGCTGTTTTTT. It specifies CASSSPLEGETPNTGELFF. This chain connects TRBV7-6 to TRBJ2-2; the D gene is possibly TRBD1 (6 bases). Germline V gives CDR1 SGHVS, CDR2 FNYEAQ. This CDR3 spans 19 amino acids. Trimming pared 4 bases from V and 2 bases from J, leaving 23 bases between.

This clonotype was seen only once. This sequence joins TRBV12-3 or TRBV12-4 and TRBJ2-2, with D tentatively TRBD2 (7 bases). The CDR3 is made up of 16 amino acids. V lost 1 base and J 6 bases, leaving 15 bases between the germline ends. CDR3 sequence reads: CASSLGVGRGAGELFF. As DNA, the CDR3 is TGTGCCAGCAGTTTAGGGGTTGGGAGGGGGGCCGGGGAGCTGTTTTTT.

In its sample, this clonotype was seen many times. The CDR3 DNA reads TGTGCCAGCAGCTTCCCTCTAGCGGGGGTAGATACGCAGTATTTT. It is translated as CASSFPLAGVDTQYF. The V and J genes are TRBV7-2 and TRBJ2-3; 10 bases fit TRBD2. CDR3 length: 15 residues. Germline values: CDR1 SGHTA, CDR2 FQGNSA. V gave up 3 bases and J gave up 5 bases; unmatched junction bases: 5.

This clonotype showed up just a few times. The V call is TRBV12-3 or TRBV12-4, the J call TRBJ1-1; 7 bases are a match to TRBD1. The J segment lost 7 bases and the V segment lost 5 bases, leaving 13 bases of the junction unmatched. This CDR3 spans 15 amino acids. CDR3 in DNA: TGTGCCAGCAGTCGTTACAGGGGAGCAAGGGGTGAAGCTTTCTTT. As protein: CASSRYRGARGEAFF.

This clonotype was counted only a few times. V and J are TRBV27 and TRBJ2-1, with D unclear. This CDR3 is built from 13 residues. The germline CDR1 and CDR2 sequences are MNHEY and SMNVEV (reference sequence). V was clipped by 5 bases and J by 12 bases, with 17 bases between them. In DNA, the CDR3 is TGTGCCAGCAGTCTCCAAGGCACCCATGGGCAGTTCTTC. Residues: CASSLQGTHGQFF.

The gene calls are TRBV24-1 and TRBJ2-2; D is undetermined. Trimming took 6 bases from V and 3 from J, leaving 19 bases between them. Germline CDR1 and CDR2: KGHDR and SFDVKD. CDR3 length: 17 residues. The DNA of the CDR3 is TGTGCCACCAGTCCCCGTGGCGGATTCGCGGACACCGGGGAGCTGTTTTTT. It yields the protein CATSPRGGFADTGELFF.

The chain links TRBV6-1 to TRBJ2-7; D possibly corresponds to TRBD2 (5 bases). Looked up from germline, CDR1 is MNHNS and CDR2 is SASEGT. V lost 7 bases and J 3 bases, leaving 10 bases between the germline ends. The CDR3 runs to 12 residues. DNA for the CDR3: TGTGCCAGCACCGGGAACCACTACGAGCAGTACGTC. It specifies CASTGNHYEQYV.

This clonotype was observed a handful of times. The chain uses TRBV5-6 and TRBJ2-7; no reliable D call. Germline CDR1 reads SGHDT; CDR2 reads YYEEEE. This CDR3 region has 13 residues. Trimming removed 0 bases at V and 2 bases at J, with 6 bases between. This CDR3 is CASSLAHTYEQYF. DNA of the CDR3: TGTGCCAGCAGCTTGGCTCATACCTACGAGCAGTACTTC. Supplemented by reference TRBV5-6 and TRBJ2-7, the full variable domain reads DAGVTQSPTHLIKTRGQQVTLRCSPKSGHDTVSWYQQALGQGPQFIFQYYEEEERQRGNFPDRFSGHQFPNYSSELNVNALLLGDSALYLCASSLAHTYEQYFGPGTRLTVT.

V and J are TRBV6-1 and TRBJ2-7; 8 bases agree with TRBD1. CDR1 and CDR2 from the germline V gene are MNHNS and SASEGT. V gave up 6 bases and J gave up 5 bases; unmatched junction bases: 12. The CDR3 runs 15 residues. The CDR3 loop reads CASSPPDRGGDEQYV. The CDR3 coding sequence is TGTGCCAGCAGCCCACCTGACAGGGGAGGTGACGAGCAGTACGTC.

DNA for the CDR3: TGTGCCAGCAGCCCCCCAGGGGGGGCAAGGGATACGCAGTATTTT. It encodes CASSPPGGARDTQYF. V usage is TRBV9 and J usage is TRBJ2-3; perhaps D is TRBD1 or TRBD2 (7 bases each). The CDR3 has 15 amino acids. The germline V gene encodes CDR1 SGDLS and CDR2 YYNGEE. The V and J ends lost 4 bases and 6 bases respectively, with 18 bases between them.

The chain has TRBV3-1 and TRBJ1-6, with D unclear. The CDR3 covers 15 residues. V lost 0 bases and J 10 bases, leaving 13 bases between the germline ends. The germline CDR1 and CDR2 sequences are LGHDT and YNNKEL (reference sequence). The CDR3 reads CASSQDASVNSPLHF. CDR3 DNA sequence: TGTGCCAGCAGCCAAGATGCGTCCGTTAACTCACCCCTCCACTTT.

In its sample, this clonotype was seen a few times. For the CDR3, the DNA is TGTGCCAGCAGTTTGGACATTTCGAGAGGCTACACCTTC. Its translation: CASSLDISRGYTF. The chain links TRBV6-2 or TRBV6-3 to TRBJ1-2; TRBD1 might be the D (5 bases). CDR3 length equals 13 residues. The V gene lost 4 bases and the J gene lost 8 bases, with 14 bases spanning the gap. Germline V gene sequence: CDR1 MNHEY, CDR2 SVGEGT.

This clonotype turned up a few times. The rearrangement links TRBV27 to TRBJ2-7; TRBD1 matches at 9 bases. Trimming cost V 8 bases and J 0 bases; bases outside gene matches: 11. This CDR3 is built from 16 residues. CDR1 MNHEY and CDR2 SMNVEV come from the germline V gene (reference sequence). The CDR3 nucleotides are TGTGCCAGCTGGGGTGCGGGGACAGGGAGCTCCTACGAGCAGTACGTC. Amino acids: CASWGAGTGSSYEQYV.

This clonotype was observed a handful of times. This rearrangement joins TRBV4-1 to TRBJ1-5; no firm D call. Germline loops: CDR1 MGHRA, CDR2 YSYEKL. Trimming took off 1 base at V and 7 bases at J, with 8 bases between the two ends. The CDR3 is made up of 13 amino acids. The CDR3 DNA reads TGCGCCAGCAGCCAAGCTGGTAAGCAGCCCCAGCATTTT. Its translation: CASSQAGKQPQHF.

This clonotype was detected ten times or more. The genes are TRBV12-3 or TRBV12-4 and TRBJ2-7; D remains ambiguous. Deletions cut 3 bases from V and 3 bases from J, with 6 bases between. There are 12 residues in the CDR3. The CDR3 is CASSFFRYEQYF. CDR3 in DNA: TGTGCCAGCAGTTTCTTTCGCTACGAGCAGTACTTC.

Details on this clonotype: A clone one base away is much larger, so this may be a read error. The chain joins TRBV7-6 to TRBJ2-3; no clear D gene. The germline gives CDR1 SGHVS, CDR2 FNYEAQ. This CDR3 has 14 residues. V was clipped by 6 bases and J by 3 bases, with 13 bases between them. The CDR3 reads CASRKDPSTDTQYF. The DNA for the CDR3 is TGTGCCAGCAGAAAGGACCCCTCTACAGATACGCAGTATTTT.

The CDR3 is CASGGGTEPKDFF. Here the CDR3 DNA reads TGTGCTAGTGGTGGCGGGACAGAACCAAAGGATTTCTTT. V usage is TRBV12-5 and J usage is TRBJ1-1; 7 nucleotides match TRBD1. V shed 5 bases and J 13 bases; nucleotides not matched to a gene: 13. CDR3 length: 13 amino acids. Per germline, CDR1 LGHNT and CDR2 FRNRAP.